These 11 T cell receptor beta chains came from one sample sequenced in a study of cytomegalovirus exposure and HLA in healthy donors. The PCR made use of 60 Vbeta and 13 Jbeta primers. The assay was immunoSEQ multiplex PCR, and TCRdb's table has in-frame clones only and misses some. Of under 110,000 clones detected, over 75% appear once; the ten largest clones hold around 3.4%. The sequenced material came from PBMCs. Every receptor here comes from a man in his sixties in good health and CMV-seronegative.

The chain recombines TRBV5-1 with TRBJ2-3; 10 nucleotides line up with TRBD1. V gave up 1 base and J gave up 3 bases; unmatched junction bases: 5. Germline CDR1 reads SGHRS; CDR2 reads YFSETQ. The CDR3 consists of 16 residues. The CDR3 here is CASSLLGQGVTDTQYF. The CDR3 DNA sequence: TGCGCCAGCAGCTTGCTAGGACAGGGGGTAACAGATACGCAGTATTTT.

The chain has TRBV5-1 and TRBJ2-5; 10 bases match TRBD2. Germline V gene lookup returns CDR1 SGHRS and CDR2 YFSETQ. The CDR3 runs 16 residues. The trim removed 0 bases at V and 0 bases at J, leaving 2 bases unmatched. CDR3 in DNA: TGCGCCAGCAGCTTGGAACTAGCGGGGTACCAAGAGACCCAGTACTTC. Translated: CASSLELAGYQETQYF.

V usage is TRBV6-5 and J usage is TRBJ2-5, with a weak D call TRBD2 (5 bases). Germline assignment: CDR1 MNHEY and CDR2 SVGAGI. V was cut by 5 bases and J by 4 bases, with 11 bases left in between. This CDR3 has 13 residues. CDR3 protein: CASSRDYRETQYF. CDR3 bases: TGTGCCAGCAGTCGAGACTACCGAGAGACCCAGTACTTC.

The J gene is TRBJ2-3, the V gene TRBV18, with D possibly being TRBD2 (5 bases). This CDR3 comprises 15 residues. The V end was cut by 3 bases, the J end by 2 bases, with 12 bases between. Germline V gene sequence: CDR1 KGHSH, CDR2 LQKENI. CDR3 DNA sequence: TGTGCCAGCTCACCCAGGACTGCCATCACAGATACGCAGTATTTT. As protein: CASSPRTAITDTQYF.

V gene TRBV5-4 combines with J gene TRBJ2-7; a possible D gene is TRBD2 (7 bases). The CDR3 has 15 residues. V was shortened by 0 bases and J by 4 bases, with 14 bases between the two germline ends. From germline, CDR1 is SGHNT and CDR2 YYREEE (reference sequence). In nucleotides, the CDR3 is TGTGCCAGCAGCTTGGCGGGGGGCGCGACATACGAGCAGTACGTC. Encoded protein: CASSLAGGATYEQYV.

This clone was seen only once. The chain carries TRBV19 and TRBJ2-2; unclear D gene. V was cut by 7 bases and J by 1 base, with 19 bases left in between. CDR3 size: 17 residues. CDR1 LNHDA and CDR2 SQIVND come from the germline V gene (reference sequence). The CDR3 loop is CASTPTRSSKNTGELFF. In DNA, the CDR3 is TGTGCCAGTACCCCAACCCGTAGCAGCAAGAACACCGGGGAGCTGTTTTTT.

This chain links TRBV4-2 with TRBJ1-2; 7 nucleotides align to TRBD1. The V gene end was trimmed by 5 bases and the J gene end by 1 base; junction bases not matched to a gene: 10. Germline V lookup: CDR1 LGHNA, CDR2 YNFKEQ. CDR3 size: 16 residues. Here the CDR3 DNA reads TGTGCCAGCAGCACCCGGACAGGAAAGAGTAACTATGGCTACACCTTC. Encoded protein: CASSTRTGKSNYGYTF.

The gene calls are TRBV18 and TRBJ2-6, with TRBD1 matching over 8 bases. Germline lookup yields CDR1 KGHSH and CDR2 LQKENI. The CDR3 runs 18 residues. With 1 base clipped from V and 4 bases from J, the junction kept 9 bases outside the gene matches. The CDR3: CASSPLGQGRSGANVLTF. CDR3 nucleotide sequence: TGTGCCAGCTCACCACTCGGACAGGGTCGCTCAGGGGCCAACGTCCTGACTTTC.

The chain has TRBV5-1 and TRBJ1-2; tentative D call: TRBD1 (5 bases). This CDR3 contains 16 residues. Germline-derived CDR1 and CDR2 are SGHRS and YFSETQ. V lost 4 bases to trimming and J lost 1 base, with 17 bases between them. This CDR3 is CASSLYPTAINYGYTF. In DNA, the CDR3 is TGCGCCAGCAGCCTATACCCGACAGCGATTAACTATGGCTACACCTTC.

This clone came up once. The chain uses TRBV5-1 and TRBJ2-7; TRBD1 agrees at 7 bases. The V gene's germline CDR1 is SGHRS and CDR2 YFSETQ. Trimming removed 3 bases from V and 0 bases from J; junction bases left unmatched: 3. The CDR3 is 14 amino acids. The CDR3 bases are TGCGCCAGCAGCTCCCGACAGGGCTCCTACGAGCAGTACTTC. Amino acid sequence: CASSSRQGSYEQYF.

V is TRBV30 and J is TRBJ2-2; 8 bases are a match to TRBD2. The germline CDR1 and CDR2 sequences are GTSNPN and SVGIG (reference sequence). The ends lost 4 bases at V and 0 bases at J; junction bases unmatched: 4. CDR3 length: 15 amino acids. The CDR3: CAWKAGGTNTGELFF. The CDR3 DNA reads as TGTGCCTGGAAGGCGGGGGGTACGAACACCGGGGAGCTGTTTTTT.